This TCR beta chain was sequenced in a study of CD8 T cells in Susac syndrome (dated by TCRdb to the late 2010s). Describing the broader study: The study used repertoire sequencing to test whether antigen drove CD8+ T cell activation and differentiation in Susac syndrome. Findings and caveats that apply to the study as a whole: The TCR sequencing and HLA analysis was acknowledged to have included a relatively small number of individuals.

RNA was extracted using the RNeasy kit, and about 0.5 to 1 microgram was reverse transcribed with random hexamers. TCR beta CDR3 regions were amplified with the immunoSEQ multiplex PCR assay covering 54 Vbeta and 13 Jbeta segments. To correct PCR amplification bias, a synthetic template baseline was used for both primer optimization and computational correction. The paper's processing steps were these. Reads were annotated to V, D and J genes according to IMGT and were analyzed with immunoSEQ Analyzer, with only productive sequences retained. Clonality was calculated as one minus the Shannon entropy normalized by log2 of the number of productive unique sequences. Public and private clones were assessed among the 100 most prevalent clones of each patient and control. A clone was defined as Susac-specific if it was absent from the healthy and MS cohorts, from some 1,100 published viral clones and from other ImmuneACCESS disease sequences. TCRdb reanalyzed the raw reads on its own, using fastp at Q25 for trimming and MiXCR for clone calling, and kept in-frame beta chains. Rows matching on CDR3 protein sequence are summarized as one entry with the most common DNA and genes. The V and J calls and clone size come from TCRdb's table, not from the authors' own analysis. The sample data list about 250,000 distinct CDR3 sequences, and just under 95% of these were observed just once. Around 0.067% of the sample goes to the ten largest clones.

Comment on this clonotype: This clone's antigen is unknown. No quality values exist for individual bases; no much larger clone is one base distant.

Looking up the germline V gene yields CDR1 SGHTA and CDR2 FQGNSA. The CDR3 sequence holds 16 residues, the cysteine and phenylalanine included. Just CDR3 DNA is preserved here, 48 bases in frame from base 1. V loses 5 bases at its end and J loses 2 bases; junction bases beyond the gene matches: 9. Peripheral blood CD8+ and CD4+ T cells from healthy donors, Susac syndrome patients and multiple sclerosis patients were profiled by high-throughput TCR beta sequencing. The multiple sclerosis controls were treatment-naive patients whose relapsing-remitting disease, either stable or active, fulfilled the revised McDonald criteria. CD8+ TEMRA cells were enriched by FACS, while bulk CD8+ and CD4+ T cells were purified by magnetic negative isolation. Blood was drawn into EDTA tubes, processed within 24 hours, and PBMCs were isolated by density gradient centrifugation. PBMCs intended for TCR sequencing were cryopreserved in liquid nitrogen and thawed later in a water bath at 37 degrees C. Purity of sorted or isolated CD4+, CD8+ and CD8+ TEMRA cells was at least 90%.

This TCR was recovered from a human donor with multiple sclerosis. Sequenced input: CD4+ T cells from PBMCs. The rearranged segments are TRBV7-2 and TRBJ2-3, with TRBD1 matching 8 junction bases. In nucleotides, the sequence is TGTGCCAGCAGCACGCAGGGGGCAGGATACACAGATACGCAGTATTTT. This translates into CASSTQGAGYTDTQYF.